This is a list of T cell receptor beta chains from one sample in a study of response to subunit inactivated influenza vaccine. TCRdb independently ran MiXCR on the RT-PCR reads; one entry per CDR3 protein. The sample yields a few hundred thousand distinct CDR3 sequences, more than 7% seen once. The sample in question was PBMCs from blood, obtained less than 25 months after vaccination. These receptors were taken from a man between 50 and 69 years old who received an inactivated influenza vaccine. The CDR3 runs from the conserved cysteine through the conserved F or W. D genes are given only for firm matches. Clone size is stated in some rows and not others, as once, few, many or a class when expanded.

size	J	D	V	CDR3	DNA
many	TRBJ2-7	NA	TRBV6-2/TRBV6-3	CASSFFRDEFEQYF	TGTGCCAGCAGTTTCTTCCGGGACGAATTTGAGCAGTACTTC
few	TRBJ1-1	NA	TRBV7-9	CASSFGTTEAFF	TGTGCCAGCAGCTTCGGGACTACTGAAGCTTTCTTT
NA	TRBJ1-1	NA	TRBV20-1	CSARPASNTEAFF	TGCAGTGCCCGCCCAGCATCGAACACTGAAGCTTTCTTT
NA	TRBJ1-2	NA	TRBV7-9	CASSLAGQTDGYTF	TGTGCCAGCAGCTTAGCGGGGCAGACCGATGGCTACACCTTC
many	TRBJ2-3	TRBD2	TRBV20-1	CSARSNSGRRGDTQYF	TGCAGTGCTAGGAGTAATAGCGGGAGGCGGGGAGATACGCAGTATTTT
NA	TRBJ2-5	NA	TRBV11-2	CASSSWGAETQYF	TGTGCCAGCAGCTCCTGGGGTGCGGAGACCCAGTACTTC
many	TRBJ1-2	NA	TRBV6-1	CASSRQGNYGYTF	TGTGCCAGCAGCCGCCAGGGTAACTATGGCTACACCTTC
many	TRBJ2-7	TRBD2	TRBV12-3/TRBV12-4	CASSVAGGPYEQYF	TGTGCCAGCAGTGTAGCGGGGGGCCCCTACGAGCAGTACTTC
many	TRBJ2-7	NA	TRBV24-1	CATESYGEQYF	TGTGCCACCGAAAGCTACGGGGAGCAGTACTTC
many	TRBJ2-5	TRBD2	TRBV20-1	CSASPTSGEGQETQYF	TGCAGTGCTTCTCCGACTAGCGGGGAAGGGCAAGAGACCCAGTACTTC
NA	TRBJ2-3	TRBD2	TRBV7-3	CASSSRTRDTQYF	TGTGCCAGCAGCAGCCGGACTAGAGATACGCAGTATTTT
many	TRBJ1-2	NA	TRBV28	CASSLREVYTF	TGTGCCAGCAGTTTGAGGGAGGTCTACACCTTC
NA	TRBJ2-3	TRBD2	TRBV5-6	CASSPGTIVDTQYF	TGTGCCAGCAGCCCCGGGACTATCGTGGATACGCAGTATTTT
few	TRBJ2-3	TRBD2	TRBV6-5	CASSWRLAGATDTQYF	TGTGCCAGCAGTTGGAGACTAGCGGGGGCCACAGATACGCAGTATTTT
few	TRBJ2-1	NA	TRBV19	CASSIDYHNEQFF	TGTGCCAGTAGTATAGATTACCACAATGAGCAGTTCTTC
many	TRBJ2-2	NA	TRBV7-8	CASSPRVANTGELFF	TGTGCCAGCAGCCCTCGGGTTGCGAACACCGGGGAGCTGTTTTTT
NA	TRBJ2-1	TRBD2	TRBV20-1	CSARGRGGLEQFF	TGCAGTGCTAGGGGTCGGGGGGGCCTCGAGCAGTTCTTC
many	TRBJ1-5	TRBD1	TRBV6-1	CASTRGFQTGNQPQHF	TGTGCCAGCACTCGAGGATTTCAGACAGGGAATCAGCCCCAGCATTTT
NA	TRBJ2-7	NA	TRBV27	CASSWGDSYEQYF	TGTGCCAGCAGTTGGGGGGACAGCTACGAGCAGTACTTC
NA	TRBJ1-3	NA	TRBV4-3	CASSPKGVSGNTIYF	TGCGCCAGCAGCCCAAAGGGGGTCTCTGGAAACACCATATATTTT
many	TRBJ2-1	TRBD2	TRBV12-3/TRBV12-4	CASSLGTSGVRNEQFF	TGTGCCAGCAGTTTGGGGACTAGCGGGGTGCGCAATGAGCAGTTCTTC
NA	TRBJ2-6	NA	TRBV3-1	CASSRRSGSGANVLTF	TGTGCCAGCAGCCGAAGATCAGGGTCTGGGGCCAACGTCCTGACTTTC
few	TRBJ1-2	NA	TRBV12-3/TRBV12-4	CASSFSAGSRGGYTF	TGTGCCAGCAGTTTCAGTGCTGGTAGCCGTGGCGGCTACACCTTC
NA	TRBJ2-1	NA	TRBV4-2	CASSQEIRLPWGEQFF	TGTGCCAGCAGCCAAGAAATTCGGCTCCCGTGGGGGGAGCAGTTCTTC
NA	TRBJ2-3	NA	TRBV6-1	CASLQVNTDTQYF	TGTGCCAGCCTGCAGGTGAACACAGATACGCAGTATTTT
many	TRBJ2-7	TRBD1	TRBV5-1	CASSATGGNYEQYF	TGCGCCAGCAGCGCCACAGGGGGAAACTACGAGCAGTACTTC
NA	TRBJ1-3	NA	TRBV19	CASTRDGHSGKTIYF	TGTGCCAGTACTAGGGACGGTCACTCTGGAAAGACCATATATTTT
few	TRBJ1-2	NA	TRBV4-2	CASSLPEERDLYGYTF	TGTGCCAGCAGCCTCCCCGAGGAGAGGGACCTCTATGGCTACACCTTC
NA	TRBJ1-2	NA	TRBV29-1	CSVEDRLGRDYGYTF	TGCAGCGTTGAAGATCGGTTAGGCAGGGACTATGGCTACACCTTC
NA	TRBJ2-3	NA	TRBV12-3/TRBV12-4	CATRWGGGTDTQYF	TGTGCCACACGCTGGGGGGGCGGGACAGATACGCAGTATTTT